Listed below are T cell receptor beta chains from one sample, sequenced in a study of T cells after yellow fever vaccination. TCRdb reprocessed the 5' RACE reads via MiXCR and lists one record per CDR3 protein. Counted here are around 500,000 distinct CDR3 sequences, 21% occurring once; the ten biggest clones make up about 17%. Sequencing was performed on PBMCs, taken about 21 days after the first yellow fever vaccination. Source of these receptors: a man between 18 and 35 years old who received the YFV17D yellow fever vaccine. Each CDR3 is given with its conserved first and last residue. Fields, in order: D gene, V gene, CDR3 length, clone size, J gene, CDR3 protein, CDR3 DNA. The D gene is left open where the match is weak. A clone size is listed for some rows: how often the clone was seen (once, few, many), or a class if it is expanded.

TRBD2,TRBV5-4,15,-,TRBJ2-1,CASSGTSGLTGEQFF,TGTGCCAGCAGCGGGACTAGCGGGCTCACGGGCGAGCAGTTCTTC
-,TRBV12-5,17,-,TRBJ2-7,CASGLVLGLHTPHEQYF,TGTGCTAGTGGTTTGGTACTAGGACTCCATACTCCCCACGAGCAGTACTTC
-,TRBV28,13,few,TRBJ2-1,CASSFEPGGPQFF,TGTGCCAGCAGTTTTGAGCCGGGCGGGCCGCAGTTCTTC
-,TRBV4-3,18,few,TRBJ2-1,CASSRTAAGLVSYNEQFF,TGCGCCAGCAGCCGGACAGCCGCTGGACTAGTGTCCTACAATGAGCAGTTCTTC
-,TRBV9,15,few,TRBJ1-1,CASSPGSLMNTEAFF,TGTGCCAGCAGCCCAGGGTCACTTATGAACACTGAAGCTTTCTTT
TRBD1,TRBV18,17,few,TRBJ2-3,CASSPPGQGLSTDTQYF,TGTGCCAGCTCACCACCGGGACAGGGACTTAGCACAGATACGCAGTATTTT
TRBD2,TRBV20-1,15,-,TRBJ2-5,CSARVAGGRGETQYF,TGCAGTGCTAGAGTAGCGGGGGGCCGGGGAGAGACCCAGTACTTC
-,TRBV5-1,14,-,TRBJ2-7,CASSRESGPYEQYF,TGCGCCAGCAGCCGGGAGTCCGGCCCCTACGAGCAGTACTTC
-,TRBV12-3/TRBV12-4,12,-,TRBJ1-1,CASSVSWTEAFF,TGTGCCAGCAGTGTCAGTTGGACTGAAGCTTTCTTT
-,TRBV20-1,12,few,TRBJ2-1,CSAGLPYNEQFF,TGCAGTGCTGGACTACCATACAATGAGCAGTTCTTC
-,TRBV19,17,few,TRBJ2-1,CASSIDAGVTYYNEQFF,TGTGCCAGTAGTATTGATGCAGGGGTGACTTACTACAATGAGCAGTTCTTC
-,TRBV12-3/TRBV12-4,13,few,TRBJ2-3,CASKLGRFDTQYF,TGTGCCAGCAAACTAGGGCGGTTTGATACGCAGTATTTT
TRBD2,TRBV11-2,16,-,TRBJ2-3,CASSLEAGGLADTQYF,TGTGCCAGCAGCTTAGAAGCGGGGGGCCTGGCAGATACGCAGTATTTT
-,TRBV11-3,15,-,TRBJ2-2,CASSPKARDSGELFF,TGTGCCAGCAGCCCCAAAGCCCGGGATTCCGGGGAGCTGTTTTTT
-,TRBV4-1,13,-,TRBJ2-1,CASSQGRGGRGFF,TGCGCCAGCAGCCAAGGGCGTGGGGGGCGCGGGTTCTTC
-,TRBV6-4,15,-,TRBJ2-3,CASSVGPSSTDTQYF,TGTGCCAGCAGCGTTGGGCCCTCTAGCACAGATACGCAGTATTTT
TRBD2,TRBV5-6,13,many,TRBJ2-1,CASSLSGLNEQFF,TGTGCCAGCAGCTTGTCGGGACTAAATGAGCAGTTCTTC
TRBD1,TRBV20-1,13,-,TRBJ1-2,CSALPGQGSGYTF,TGCAGTGCTCTCCCGGGACAGGGTAGCGGCTACACCTTC
TRBD1,TRBV7-9,15,once,TRBJ2-1,CASSPTDRGYNEQFF,TGTGCCAGCAGCCCCACGGACAGGGGATACAATGAGCAGTTCTTC
-,TRBV20-1,13,-,TRBJ1-3,CSARDPQGNTIYF,TGCAGTGCTAGAGATCCTCAAGGAAACACCATATATTTT
TRBD2,TRBV7-8,16,-,TRBJ2-5,CASSSPRDYLQETQYF,TGTGCCAGCAGCTCCCCCCGGGACTACCTCCAAGAGACCCAGTACTTC
-,TRBV5-1,14,-,TRBJ2-3,CASSSGQPTDTQYF,TGCGCCAGCAGCTCGGGACAACCAACAGATACGCAGTATTTT
TRBD1,TRBV29-1,13,few,TRBJ2-7,CSAGGDRRYEQYF,TGCAGCGCTGGCGGGGACAGGCGCTACGAGCAGTACTTC
-,TRBV5-4,12,many,TRBJ1-5,CASSHDDQPQHF,TGTGCCAGCAGCCATGACGATCAGCCCCAGCATTTT
TRBD2,TRBV28,18,-,TRBJ2-5,CASSLYGTSGGGIETQYF,TGTGCCAGCAGTTTATACGGGACTAGCGGGGGAGGCATCGAGACCCAGTACTTC
-,TRBV27,13,few,TRBJ1-4,CASRGQRNEKLFF,TGTGCCAGCAGAGGACAGAGAAATGAAAAACTGTTTTTT
-,TRBV29-1,12,-,TRBJ2-3,CSVGRQADTQYF,TGCAGCGTTGGGAGACAGGCAGATACGCAGTATTTT
-,TRBV29-1,10,many,TRBJ1-1,CSVEPAAAFF,TGCAGCGTTGAGCCGGCGGCAGCTTTCTTT
-,TRBV5-8,13,few,TRBJ1-1,CASSLVLGREAFF,TGTGCCAGCAGCTTAGTTTTAGGCCGAGAAGCTTTCTTT
-,TRBV18,15,-,TRBJ2-1,CASSPGLISYNEQFF,TGTGCCAGCTCACCGGGCCTCATCTCCTACAATGAGCAGTTCTTC
-,TRBV2,13,-,TRBJ1-6,CASSGEVGSPLHF,TGTGCCAGCAGTGGGGAAGTGGGATCACCCCTCCACTTT
-,TRBV30,12,-,TRBJ2-7,CAWRDSSYEQYF,TGTGCCTGGAGGGATAGTTCCTACGAGCAGTACTTC
TRBD2,TRBV29-1,14,-,TRBJ2-1,CSVRGLAASHEQFF,TGCAGCGTCCGCGGACTAGCGGCATCGCATGAGCAGTTCTTC
TRBD1,TRBV7-2,13,few,TRBJ1-2,CASSTYRGGGYTF,TGTGCCAGCAGCACCTACAGGGGCGGCGGCTACACCTTC
-,TRBV6-1,13,-,TRBJ2-5,CASSELGGETQYF,TGTGCCAGCAGTGAATTGGGGGGCGAGACCCAGTACTTC
-,TRBV5-1,13,-,TRBJ1-1,CASSDVGIGGAFF,TGCGCCAGCAGCGATGTGGGAATTGGCGGAGCTTTCTTT
-,TRBV4-1,17,-,TRBJ1-4,CASSQDDTGRMDEKLFF,TGCGCCAGCAGCCAAGATGATACAGGGAGAATGGATGAAAAACTGTTTTTT
-,TRBV20-1,16,-,TRBJ1-3,CSARNWGGAMGNTIYF,TGCAGTGCTAGGAATTGGGGGGGGGCGATGGGAAACACCATATATTTT
TRBD2,TRBV5-1,15,few,TRBJ2-3,CASSFFLADTDTQYF,TGCGCCAGCAGCTTCTTTCTAGCGGACACAGATACGCAGTATTTT
-,TRBV6-2/TRBV6-3,14,-,TRBJ1-2,CASSSGREVYGYTF,TGTGCCAGCAGCTCGGGGAGGGAAGTCTATGGCTACACCTTC
TRBD2,TRBV5-1,17,-,TRBJ2-2,CASSQVGGGLGNGELFF,TGCGCCAGCAGCCAAGTTGGCGGGGGGCTTGGAAACGGGGAGCTGTTTTTT
TRBD2,TRBV20-1,13,-,TRBJ2-3,CSASSGGRGTQYF,TGCAGTGCTAGTAGCGGGGGGAGGGGTACGCAGTATTTT
TRBD2,TRBV5-1,16,few,TRBJ2-5,CASSYEAGAFGETQYF,TGCGCCAGCAGCTACGAAGCGGGGGCCTTCGGCGAGACCCAGTACTTC
TRBD2,TRBV15,15,few,TRBJ2-1,CATSRVGAGYNEQFF,TGTGCCACCAGCAGAGTTGGAGCGGGGTACAATGAGCAGTTCTTC
-,TRBV29-1,12,-,TRBJ1-2,CSVAGQLYGYTF,TGCAGCGTTGCTGGACAGCTCTATGGCTACACCTTC
TRBD1,TRBV7-3,17,few,TRBJ1-1,CASSLEGGDRIHTEAFF,TGTGCCAGCAGCTTAGAGGGGGGGGACAGGATACACACTGAAGCTTTCTTT
-,TRBV11-2,17,-,TRBJ2-1,CASSLGKTGLKYNEQFF,TGTGCCAGCAGCTTAGGCAAAACGGGCCTAAAATACAATGAGCAGTTCTTC
-,TRBV12-3/TRBV12-4,13,-,TRBJ2-1,CASSPMSGDEQFF,TGTGCCAGCAGCCCAATGAGCGGCGATGAGCAGTTCTTC